The 15 T cell receptor beta chains in this list originate from one sample, sequenced in a study of beta chain features in type 1 diabetes. The whole isolated RNA underwent reverse transcription, so sequencing captured expressed TCRB transcripts. The repertoire was sequenced with immunoSEQ multiplex PCR; TCRdb's copy has only in-frame clones and lacks some. The table has 300,000 to 450,000 clones, about 19% seen once; the top ten hold around 0.045%. The material sequenced was naive CD4+ T cells from blood. The receptor source for this set is a woman younger than 35 in good health.

The V gene is TRBV19, the J gene TRBJ1-2; 7 bases agree with TRBD1. The CDR3 totals 15 residues. CDR1 is LNHDA, CDR2 SQIVND, per germline (reference sequence). With 6 bases clipped from V and 8 bases from J, the junction kept 15 bases outside the gene matches. The CDR3 here is CASRSVGGFGGGYTF. DNA for the CDR3: TGTGCCAGTAGATCGGTAGGGGGCTTTGGGGGCGGCTACACCTTC.

The chain recombines TRBV28 with TRBJ2-1, with TRBD2 as a possible D gene (6 bases). The CDR3 length is 15 residues. V was cut by 4 bases and J by 3 bases, with 13 bases left in between. Germline CDR1 and CDR2: MDHEN and SYDVKM. DNA of the CDR3: TGTGCCAGCAGTTCTCCGGGACTGAGCTACAATGAGCAGTTCTTC. Protein product: CASSSPGLSYNEQFF.

Comment on this clone: Additional DNA sequences in this sample encode the identical CDR3. The rearrangement joins TRBV7-2 to TRBJ2-7, with D possibly TRBD2 on 5 matching bases. Germline V lookup: CDR1 SGHTA, CDR2 FQGNSA. This CDR3 contains 12 residues. Trimming removed 5 bases at V and 4 bases at J, with 9 bases between. This CDR3 reads CASSPPGYEQYF. CDR3 DNA: TGTGCCAGCAGCCCCCCGGGATACGAGCAGTACTTC.

The chain couples TRBV18 to TRBJ1-1, with 10 bases identical to TRBD1. The trim removed 2 bases at V and 4 bases at J, leaving 7 bases unmatched. The CDR3 spans 16 residues. Germline CDR1 and CDR2: KGHSH and LQKENI. DNA for the CDR3: TGTGCCAGCTCACCATTTGACAGGGGGCTGATCACTGAAGCTTTCTTT. This gives the protein CASSPFDRGLITEAFF.

The J gene is TRBJ2-3, the V gene TRBV15; 8 nucleotides match TRBD1. The germline V gene has CDR1 LNHNV and CDR2 YYDKDF (reference sequence). V shed 4 bases and J 4 bases; nucleotides not matched to a gene: 7. This CDR3 has 15 amino acids. DNA of the CDR3: TGTGCCACCAGCACCTGGCAGGGGGCCCCAGATACGCAGTATTTT. Translating it yields CATSTWQGAPDTQYF.

The chain employs TRBV5-6 and TRBJ1-2; no definite D call. The CDR3 has 11 amino acids. The germline CDR1 and CDR2 sequences are SGHDT and YYEEEE. V was trimmed by 3 bases and J by 4 bases, leaving 4 bases between them. CDR3 nucleotides: TGTGCCAGCAGCTACGGCTATGGCTACACCTTC. This codes for CASSYGYGYTF.

The V and J genes are TRBV29-1 and TRBJ1-2, with D tentatively TRBD1 (6 bases). Germline CDR1 SQVTM, CDR2 ANQGSEA. There are 14 residues in the CDR3. Trimming left V 4 bases short and J 4 bases short, with 16 bases between. The CDR3 here is CSVAPSGTPYGYTF. CDR3 bases: TGCAGCGTTGCCCCATCCGGGACACCCTATGGCTACACCTTC.

The table lists this clone with a few counts. The chain carries TRBV9 and TRBJ1-2, with D hard to call. V lost 3 bases and J lost 2, with 11 bases in between. This CDR3 is built from 14 residues. CDR1 and CDR2 from the germline V gene are SGDLS and YYNGEE. This CDR3 is CASSDRSRNYGYTF. The DNA for the CDR3 is TGTGCCAGCAGCGATCGGTCGAGAAACTATGGCTACACCTTC.

Only a few counts were recorded for this clone. The rearrangement uses TRBV19 and TRBJ2-3, with 7 bases fitting TRBD2. CDR3 length equals 14 residues. Germline trimming cut 6 bases from V and 1 base from J; bases unmatched to any gene: 4. Germline CDR1 is LNHDA and CDR2 is SQIVND (reference sequence). The CDR3: CASRGTSGTDTQYF. The CDR3 coding sequence is TGTGCCAGTAGGGGAACTAGCGGCACAGATACGCAGTATTTT.

The table lists this clone with a few counts. The V call is TRBV18, the J call TRBJ1-5, with a possible D match to TRBD1 (5 bases). Germline-derived CDR1 and CDR2 are KGHSH and LQKENI. V shed 1 base and J shed 5 bases, with 18 bases lying between them. This CDR3 region has 17 residues. This chain's CDR3 is CASSPREPGLADQPQHF. CDR3 nucleotide sequence: TGTGCCAGCTCACCACGGGAACCAGGGTTGGCGGATCAGCCCCAGCATTTT.

V gene TRBV11-2 combines with J gene TRBJ2-2, with TRBD2 matching over 7 bases. V was clipped by 6 bases and J by 5 bases; unmatched bases: 9. CDR3 size: 15 residues. The germline V gene encodes CDR1 SGHAT and CDR2 FQNNGV. Here the CDR3 reads CASSIAGRDTGELFF. The CDR3 coding sequence is TGTGCCAGCAGTATAGCAGGGAGGGATACCGGGGAGCTGTTTTTT.

This clone was recorded a few times. V is TRBV19 and J is TRBJ2-7, with D maybe TRBD2 (5 bases). The CDR3 consists of 12 residues. Between the trimmed V and J ends, which lost 8 bases and 1 base, there was a span of 9 bases. The germline V gene has CDR1 LNHDA and CDR2 SQIVND (reference sequence). The CDR3 here is CASGSVSYEQYF. The CDR3 DNA sequence: TGTGCCAGTGGTAGCGTATCCTACGAGCAGTACTTC.

This clone turned up a few times. This sequence joins TRBV25-1 and TRBJ1-2; TRBD1 agrees at 7 bases. The CDR3 sequence is 15 residues long. The J segment lost 4 bases and the V segment lost 4 bases, leaving 9 bases of the junction unmatched. Germline CDR1 MGHDK, CDR2 SYGVNS. CDR3 DNA: TGTGCCAGCAGTGCTACCGGGGACAGATCCTATGGCTACACCTTC. Encoded protein: CASSATGDRSYGYTF.

The chain couples TRBV18 to TRBJ2-5; 7 nucleotides line up with TRBD2. V dropped 1 base and J dropped 0; count of bases not matched to a gene: 2. CDR3 length: 15 residues. In germline, CDR1 is KGHSH, CDR2 LQKENI. CDR3 in amino acids: CASSPRLADQETQYF. The CDR3 nucleotides read TGTGCCAGCTCACCACGTCTAGCGGACCAAGAGACCCAGTACTTC.

This clone was seen a few times. The V and J genes are TRBV7-2 and TRBJ1-2; tentative D call: TRBD1 (6 bases). The ends were cut back, 4 bases at V and 6 bases at J, with 18 bases in the middle. Germline values: CDR1 SGHTA, CDR2 FQGNSA. CDR3 length equals 15 residues. CDR3 sequence reads: CASSSTGQFRHGYTF. For the CDR3, the DNA is TGTGCCAGCAGCTCGACGGGACAATTTAGACATGGCTACACCTTC.